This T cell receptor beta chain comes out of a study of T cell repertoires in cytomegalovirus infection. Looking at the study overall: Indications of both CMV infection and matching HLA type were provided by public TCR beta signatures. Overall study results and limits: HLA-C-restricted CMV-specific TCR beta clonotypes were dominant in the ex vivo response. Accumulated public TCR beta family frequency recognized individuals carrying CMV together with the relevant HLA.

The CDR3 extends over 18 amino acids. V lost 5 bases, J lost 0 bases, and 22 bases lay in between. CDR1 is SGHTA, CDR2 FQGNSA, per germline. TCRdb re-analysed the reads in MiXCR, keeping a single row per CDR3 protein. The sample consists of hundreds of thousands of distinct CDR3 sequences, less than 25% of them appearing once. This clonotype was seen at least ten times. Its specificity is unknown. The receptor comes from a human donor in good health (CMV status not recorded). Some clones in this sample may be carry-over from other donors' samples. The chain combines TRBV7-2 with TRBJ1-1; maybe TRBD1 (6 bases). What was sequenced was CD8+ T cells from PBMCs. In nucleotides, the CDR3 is TGTGCCAGCAGCCTCCGGGACGCCTGGGGGGACATGAACACTGAAGCTTTCTTT. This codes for CASSLRDAWGDMNTEAFF. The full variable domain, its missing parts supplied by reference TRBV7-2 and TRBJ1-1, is GAGVSQSPSNKVTEKGKDVELRCDPISGHTALYWYRQSLGQGLEFLIYFQGNSAPDKSGLPSDRFSAERTGGSVSTLTIQRTQQEDSAVYLCASSLRDAWGDMNTEAFFGQGTRLTVV.